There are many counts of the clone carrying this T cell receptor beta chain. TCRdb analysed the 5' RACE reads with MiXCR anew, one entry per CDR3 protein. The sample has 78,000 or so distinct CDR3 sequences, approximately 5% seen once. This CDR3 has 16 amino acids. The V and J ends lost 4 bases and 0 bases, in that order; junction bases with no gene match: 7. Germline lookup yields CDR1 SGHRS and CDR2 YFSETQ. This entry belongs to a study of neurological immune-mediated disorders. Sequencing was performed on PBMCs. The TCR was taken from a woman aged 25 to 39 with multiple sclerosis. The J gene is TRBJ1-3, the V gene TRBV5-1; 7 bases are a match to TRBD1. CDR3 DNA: TGCGCCAGCAGCGAAATGGGACAGCGCTCTGGAAACACCATATATTTT. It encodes CASSEMGQRSGNTIYF. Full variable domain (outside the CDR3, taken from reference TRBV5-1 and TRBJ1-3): KAGVTQTPRYLIKTRGQQVTLSCSPISGHRSVSWYQQTPGQGLQFLFEYFSETQRNKGNFPGRFSGRQFSNSRSEMNVSTLELGDSALYLCASSEMGQRSGNTIYFGEGSWLTVV.